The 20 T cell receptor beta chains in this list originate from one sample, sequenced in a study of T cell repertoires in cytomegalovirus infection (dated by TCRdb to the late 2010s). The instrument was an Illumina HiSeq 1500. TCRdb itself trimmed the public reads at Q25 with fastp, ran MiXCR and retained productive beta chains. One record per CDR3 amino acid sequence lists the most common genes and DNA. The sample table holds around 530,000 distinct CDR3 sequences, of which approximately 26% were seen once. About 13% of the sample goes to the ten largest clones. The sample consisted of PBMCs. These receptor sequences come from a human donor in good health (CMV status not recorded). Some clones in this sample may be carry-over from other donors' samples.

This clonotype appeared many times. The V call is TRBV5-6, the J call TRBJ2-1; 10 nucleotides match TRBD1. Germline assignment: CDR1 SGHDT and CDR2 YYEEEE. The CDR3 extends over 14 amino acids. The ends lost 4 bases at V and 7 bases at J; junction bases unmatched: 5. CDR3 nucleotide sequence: TGTGCCAGCAGCCCCGGGACAGGGGTAAATGAGCAGTTCTTC. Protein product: CASSPGTGVNEQFF. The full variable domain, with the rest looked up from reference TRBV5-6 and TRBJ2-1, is DAGVTQSPTHLIKTRGQQVTLRCSPKSGHDTVSWYQQALGQGPQFIFQYYEEEERQRGNFPDRFSGHQFPNYSSELNVNALLLGDSALYLCASSPGTGVNEQFFGPGTRLTVL.

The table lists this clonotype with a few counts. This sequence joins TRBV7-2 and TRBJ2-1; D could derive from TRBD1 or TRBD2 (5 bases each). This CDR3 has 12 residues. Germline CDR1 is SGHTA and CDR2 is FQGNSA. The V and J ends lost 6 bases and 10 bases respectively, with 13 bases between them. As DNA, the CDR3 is TGTGCCAGCAGGAGGGACCTCCAGGAGCAGTTCTTC. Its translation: CASRRDLQEQFF. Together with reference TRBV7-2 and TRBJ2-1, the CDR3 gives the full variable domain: GAGVSQSPSNKVTEKGKDVELRCDPISGHTALYWYRQSLGQGLEFLIYFQGNSAPDKSGLPSDRFSAERTGGSVSTLTIQRTQQEDSAVYLCASRRDLQEQFFGPGTRLTVL.

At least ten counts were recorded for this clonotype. DNA of the CDR3: TGTGCCAGCAGCTTAGATCCCCGGACTACTTACAATGAGCAGTTCTTC. It is translated as CASSLDPRTTYNEQFF. The chain carries TRBV7-2 and TRBJ2-1; TRBD2 might be the D (6 bases). The length of the CDR3 is 16 residues. Germline assignment: CDR1 SGHTA and CDR2 FQGNSA. V gave up 1 base and J gave up 4 bases, with 14 bases separating them.

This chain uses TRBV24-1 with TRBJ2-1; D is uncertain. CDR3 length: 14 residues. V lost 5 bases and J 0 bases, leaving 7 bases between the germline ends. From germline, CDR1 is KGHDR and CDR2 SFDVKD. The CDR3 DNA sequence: TGTGCCACCAGTGGCGCGAGCTCCTACAATGAGCAGTTCTTC. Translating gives CATSGASSYNEQFF.

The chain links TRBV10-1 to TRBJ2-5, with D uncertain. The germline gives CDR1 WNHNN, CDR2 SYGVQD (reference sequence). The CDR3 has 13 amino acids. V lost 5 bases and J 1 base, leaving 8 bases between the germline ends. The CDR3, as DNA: TGCGCCAGCAGTCGTACCCTCCAAGAGACCCAGTACTTC. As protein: CASSRTLQETQYF.

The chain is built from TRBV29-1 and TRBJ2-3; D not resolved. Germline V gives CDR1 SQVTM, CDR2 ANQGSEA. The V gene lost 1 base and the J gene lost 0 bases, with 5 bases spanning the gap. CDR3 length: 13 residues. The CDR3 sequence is CSVEAASTDTQYF. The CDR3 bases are TGCAGCGTTGAAGCTGCTAGCACAGATACGCAGTATTTT.

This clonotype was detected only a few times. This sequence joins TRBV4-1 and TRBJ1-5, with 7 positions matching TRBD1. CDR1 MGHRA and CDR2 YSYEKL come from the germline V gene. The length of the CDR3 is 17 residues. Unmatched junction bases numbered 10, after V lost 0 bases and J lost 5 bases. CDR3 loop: CASSQDHGARGDQPQHF. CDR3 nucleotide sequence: TGCGCCAGCAGCCAAGATCATGGGGCCAGGGGGGATCAGCCCCAGCATTTT.

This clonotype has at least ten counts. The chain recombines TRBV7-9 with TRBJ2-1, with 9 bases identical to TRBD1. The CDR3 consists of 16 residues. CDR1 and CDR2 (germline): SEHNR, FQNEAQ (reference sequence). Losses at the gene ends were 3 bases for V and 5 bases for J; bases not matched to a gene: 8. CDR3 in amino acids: CASSLRRDRVHNEQFF. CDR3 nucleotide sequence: TGTGCCAGCAGCTTGCGTAGGGACAGGGTACACAATGAGCAGTTCTTC.

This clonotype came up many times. CDR3 coding DNA: TGTGCCAGCAGCTTAGTTTCTCCGGGACAGGGGAGAAACACCATATATTTT. Protein: CASSLVSPGQGRNTIYF. The chain carries TRBV7-8 and TRBJ1-3; 10 bases agree with TRBD1. The germline gives CDR1 SGHVS, CDR2 FQNEAQ. The CDR3 is made up of 17 amino acids. With 1 base clipped from V and 5 bases from J, the junction kept 8 bases outside the gene matches.

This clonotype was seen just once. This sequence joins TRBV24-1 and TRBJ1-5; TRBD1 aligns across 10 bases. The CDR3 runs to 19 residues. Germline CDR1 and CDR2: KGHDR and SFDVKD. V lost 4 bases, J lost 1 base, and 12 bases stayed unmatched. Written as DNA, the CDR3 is TGTGCCACCAGTGACACACCGGGACAGGGGAGGGCGAGCAATCAGCCCCAGCATTTT. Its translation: CATSDTPGQGRASNQPQHF.

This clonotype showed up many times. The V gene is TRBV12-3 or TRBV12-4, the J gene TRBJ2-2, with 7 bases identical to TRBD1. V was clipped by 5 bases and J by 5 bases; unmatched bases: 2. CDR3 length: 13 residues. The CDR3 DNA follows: TGTGCCAGCAGTCAGACAGGGACCGGGGAGCTGTTTTTT. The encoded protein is CASSQTGTGELFF.

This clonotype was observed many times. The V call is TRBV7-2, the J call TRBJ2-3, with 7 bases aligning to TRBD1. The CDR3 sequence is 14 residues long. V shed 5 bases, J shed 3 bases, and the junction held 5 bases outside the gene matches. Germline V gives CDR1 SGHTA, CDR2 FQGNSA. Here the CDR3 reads CASSADRATDTQYF. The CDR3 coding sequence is TGTGCCAGCAGCGCCGACAGGGCAACAGATACGCAGTATTTT.

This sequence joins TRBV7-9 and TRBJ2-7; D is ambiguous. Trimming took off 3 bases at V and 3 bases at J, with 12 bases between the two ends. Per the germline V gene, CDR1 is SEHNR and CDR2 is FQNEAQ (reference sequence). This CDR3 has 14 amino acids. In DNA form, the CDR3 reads TGTGCCAGCAGCTTTGCAAACACAGACTACGAGCAGTACGTC. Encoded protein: CASSFANTDYEQYV.

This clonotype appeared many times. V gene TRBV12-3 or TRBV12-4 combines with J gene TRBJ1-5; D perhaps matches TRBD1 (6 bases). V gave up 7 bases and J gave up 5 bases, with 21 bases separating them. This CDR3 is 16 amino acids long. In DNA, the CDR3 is TGTGCCAGCACACTACGACAGGTAATGGGTGATCAGCCCCAGCATTTT. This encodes CASTLRQVMGDQPQHF.

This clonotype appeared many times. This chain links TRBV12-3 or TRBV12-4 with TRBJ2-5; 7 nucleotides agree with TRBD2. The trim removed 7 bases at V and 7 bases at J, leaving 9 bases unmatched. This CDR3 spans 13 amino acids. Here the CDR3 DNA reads TGTGCCAGCACCTCGGGAGGTAGGACGACCCAGTACTTC. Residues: CASTSGGRTTQYF.

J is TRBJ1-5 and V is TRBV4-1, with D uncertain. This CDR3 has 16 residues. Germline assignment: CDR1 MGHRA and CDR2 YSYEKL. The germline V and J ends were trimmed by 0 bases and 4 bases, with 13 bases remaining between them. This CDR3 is CASSQDGSGANQPQHF. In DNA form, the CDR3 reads TGCGCCAGCAGCCAAGATGGAAGTGGCGCGAATCAGCCCCAGCATTTT.

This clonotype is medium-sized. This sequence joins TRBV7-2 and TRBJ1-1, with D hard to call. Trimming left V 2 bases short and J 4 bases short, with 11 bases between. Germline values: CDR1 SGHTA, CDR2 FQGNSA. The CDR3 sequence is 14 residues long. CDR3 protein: CASSLLPEGTEAFF. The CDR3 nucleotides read TGTGCCAGCAGCTTACTGCCGGAGGGCACTGAAGCTTTCTTT.

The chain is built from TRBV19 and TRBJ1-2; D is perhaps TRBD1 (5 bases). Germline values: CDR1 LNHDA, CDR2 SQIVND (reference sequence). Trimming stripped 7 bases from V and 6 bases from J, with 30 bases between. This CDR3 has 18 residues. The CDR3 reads CASTRPDRGSLLGHGYTF. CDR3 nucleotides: TGTGCCAGTACCCGACCCGACCGGGGGAGTTTATTAGGGCATGGCTACACCTTC.

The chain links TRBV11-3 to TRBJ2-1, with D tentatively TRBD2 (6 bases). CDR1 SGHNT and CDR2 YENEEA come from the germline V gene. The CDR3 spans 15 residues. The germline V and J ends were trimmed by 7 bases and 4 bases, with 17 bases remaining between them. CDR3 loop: CASTPGGGEYNEQFF. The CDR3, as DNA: TGTGCCAGCACCCCAGGCGGAGGGGAGTACAATGAGCAGTTCTTC.

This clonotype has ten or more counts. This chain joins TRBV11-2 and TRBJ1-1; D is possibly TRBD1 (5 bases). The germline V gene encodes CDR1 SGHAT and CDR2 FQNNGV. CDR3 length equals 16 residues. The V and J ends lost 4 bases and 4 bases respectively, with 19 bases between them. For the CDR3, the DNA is TGTGCCAGCAGCTCTATAAAGGGTCGGAGGGGCACTGAAGCTTTCTTT. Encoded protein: CASSSIKGRRGTEAFF.